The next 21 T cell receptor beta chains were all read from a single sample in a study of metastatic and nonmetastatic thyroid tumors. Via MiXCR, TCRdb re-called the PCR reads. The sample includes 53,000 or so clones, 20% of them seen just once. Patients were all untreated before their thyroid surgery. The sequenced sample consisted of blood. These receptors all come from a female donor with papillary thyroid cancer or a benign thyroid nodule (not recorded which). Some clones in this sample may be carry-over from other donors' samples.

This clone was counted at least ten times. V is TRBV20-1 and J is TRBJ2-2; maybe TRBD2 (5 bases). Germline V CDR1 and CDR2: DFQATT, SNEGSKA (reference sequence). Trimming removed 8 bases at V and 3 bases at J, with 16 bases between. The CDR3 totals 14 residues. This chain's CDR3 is CSPTRSVDTGELFF. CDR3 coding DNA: TGCAGTCCTACTAGATCCGTTGACACCGGGGAGCTGTTTTTT.

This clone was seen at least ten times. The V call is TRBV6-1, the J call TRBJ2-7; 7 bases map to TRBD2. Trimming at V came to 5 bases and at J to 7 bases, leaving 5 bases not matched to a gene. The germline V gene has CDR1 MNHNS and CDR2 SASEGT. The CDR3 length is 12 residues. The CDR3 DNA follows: TGTGCCAGCAGTCCCCGGGAGGATGAGCAGTACTTC. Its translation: CASSPREDEQYF.

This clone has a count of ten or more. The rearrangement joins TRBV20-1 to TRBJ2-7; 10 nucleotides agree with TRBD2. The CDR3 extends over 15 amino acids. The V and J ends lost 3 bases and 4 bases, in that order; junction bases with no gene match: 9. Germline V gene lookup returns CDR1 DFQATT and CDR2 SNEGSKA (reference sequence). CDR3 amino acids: CSAREREGFSYEQYF. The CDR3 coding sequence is TGCAGTGCTAGGGAGCGGGAGGGTTTTTCGTACGAGCAGTACTTC.

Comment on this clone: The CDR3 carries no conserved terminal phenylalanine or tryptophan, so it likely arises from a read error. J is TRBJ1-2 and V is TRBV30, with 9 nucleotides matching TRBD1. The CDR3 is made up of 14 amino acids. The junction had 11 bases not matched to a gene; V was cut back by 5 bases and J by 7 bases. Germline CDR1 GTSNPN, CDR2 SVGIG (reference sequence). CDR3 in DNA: TGTGCCTGGTGTGCGACACAGGGGGCTGGTGGCTACACCCTC. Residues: CAWCATQGAGGYTL.

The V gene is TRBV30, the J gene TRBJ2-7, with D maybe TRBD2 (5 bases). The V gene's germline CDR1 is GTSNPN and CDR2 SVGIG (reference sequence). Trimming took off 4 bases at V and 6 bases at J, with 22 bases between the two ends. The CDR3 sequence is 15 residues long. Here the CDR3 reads CAWMRERWSHSEQYF. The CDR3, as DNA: TGTGCCTGGATGAGGGAAAGATGGAGTCATTCCGAGCAGTACTTC.

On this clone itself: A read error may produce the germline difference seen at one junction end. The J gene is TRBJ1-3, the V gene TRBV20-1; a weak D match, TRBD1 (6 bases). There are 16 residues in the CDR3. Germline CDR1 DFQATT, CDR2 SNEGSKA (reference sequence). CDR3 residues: CRARDSLGARGNTIYF. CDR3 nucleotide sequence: TGCAGGGCTAGAGATTCATTGGGGGCGCGGGGAAACACCATATATTTT.

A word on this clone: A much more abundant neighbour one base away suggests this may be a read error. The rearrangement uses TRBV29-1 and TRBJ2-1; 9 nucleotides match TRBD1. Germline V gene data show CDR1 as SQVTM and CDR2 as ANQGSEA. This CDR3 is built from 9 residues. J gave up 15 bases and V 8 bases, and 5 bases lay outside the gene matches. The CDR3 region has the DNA TGCAGCTTTGGACAGGGGTGGTTCTTC. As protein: CSFGQGWFF.

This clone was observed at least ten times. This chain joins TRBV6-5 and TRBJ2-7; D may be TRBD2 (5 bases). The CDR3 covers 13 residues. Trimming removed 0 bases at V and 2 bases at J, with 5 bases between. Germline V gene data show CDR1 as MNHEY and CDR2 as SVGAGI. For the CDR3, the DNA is TGTGCCAGCAGTTACTCACTAGCCTACGAGCAGTACTTC. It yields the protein CASSYSLAYEQYF.

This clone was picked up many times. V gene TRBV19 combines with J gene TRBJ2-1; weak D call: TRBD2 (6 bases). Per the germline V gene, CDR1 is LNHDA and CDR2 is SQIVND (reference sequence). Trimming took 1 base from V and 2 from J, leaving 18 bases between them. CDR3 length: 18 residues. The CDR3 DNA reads TGTGCCAGTAGTATAGTCAGGTCGGGCGGGGCGACCTACAATGAGCAGTTCTTC. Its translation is CASSIVRSGGATYNEQFF.

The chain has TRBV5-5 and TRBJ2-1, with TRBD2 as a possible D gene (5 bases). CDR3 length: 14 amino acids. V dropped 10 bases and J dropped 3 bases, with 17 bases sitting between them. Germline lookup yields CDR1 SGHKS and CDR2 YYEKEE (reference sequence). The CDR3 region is CAGYPEDCYNEQFF. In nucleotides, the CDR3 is TGTGCCGGCTATCCTGAGGACTGCTACAATGAGCAGTTCTTC.

The CDR3 DNA reads as TGTGCCAGCTCACAGGGGAATAGCAATCAGCCCCAGCATTTT. Translating it yields CASSQGNSNQPQHF. V is TRBV18 and J is TRBJ1-5; possibly TRBD1 for D (5 bases). Germline CDR1 and CDR2: KGHSH and LQKENI. The CDR3 length is 14 residues. The V end lost 4 bases, the J end lost 0 bases, and 7 bases lay between the germline ends. Looking up the rest from reference TRBV18 and TRBJ1-5 gives the full variable domain: NAGVMQNPRHLVRRRGQEARLRCSPMKGHSHVYWYRQLPEEGLKFMVYLQKENIIDESGMPKERFSAEFPKEGPSILRIQQVVRGDSAAYFCASSQGNSNQPQHFGDGTRLSIL.

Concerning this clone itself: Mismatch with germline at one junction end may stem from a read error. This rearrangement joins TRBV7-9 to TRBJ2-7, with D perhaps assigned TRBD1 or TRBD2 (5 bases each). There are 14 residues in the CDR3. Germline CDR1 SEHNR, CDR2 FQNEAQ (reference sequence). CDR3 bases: TGTGCAAGCAGCCCCACGGGGACCCTCTACGAGCAGTACTTC. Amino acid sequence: CASSPTGTLYEQYF.

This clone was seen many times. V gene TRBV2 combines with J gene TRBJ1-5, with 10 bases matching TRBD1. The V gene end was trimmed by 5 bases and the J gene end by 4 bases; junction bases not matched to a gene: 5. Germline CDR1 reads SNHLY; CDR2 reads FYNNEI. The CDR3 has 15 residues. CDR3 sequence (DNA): TGTGCCAGCAGTTCCTCGGGACAGGGGAATCAGCCCCAGCATTTT. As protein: CASSSSGQGNQPQHF.

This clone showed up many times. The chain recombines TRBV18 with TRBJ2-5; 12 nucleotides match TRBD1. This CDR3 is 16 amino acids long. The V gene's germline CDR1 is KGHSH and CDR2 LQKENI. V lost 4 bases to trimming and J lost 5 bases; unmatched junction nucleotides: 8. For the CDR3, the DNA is TGTGCCAGCTCACTTACCGGGACAGGGGGCCGGGAGACCCAGTACTTC. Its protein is CASSLTGTGGRETQYF.

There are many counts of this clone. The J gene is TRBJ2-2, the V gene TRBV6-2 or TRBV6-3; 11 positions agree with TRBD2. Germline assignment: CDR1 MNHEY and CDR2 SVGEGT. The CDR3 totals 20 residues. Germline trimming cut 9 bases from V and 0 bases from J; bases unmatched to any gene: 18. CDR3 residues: CASTSFPGLAASTNTGELFF. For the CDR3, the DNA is TGTGCCAGTACATCCTTCCCGGGACTAGCGGCAAGTACGAACACCGGGGAGCTGTTTTTT.

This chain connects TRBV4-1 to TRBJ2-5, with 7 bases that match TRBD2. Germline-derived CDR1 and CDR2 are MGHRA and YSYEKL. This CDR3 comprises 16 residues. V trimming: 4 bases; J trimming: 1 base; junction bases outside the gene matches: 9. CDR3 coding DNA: TGCGCCAGCAGCCGGTGGACTAGAGGGTTCCAAGAGACCCAGTACTTC. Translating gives CASSRWTRGFQETQYF.

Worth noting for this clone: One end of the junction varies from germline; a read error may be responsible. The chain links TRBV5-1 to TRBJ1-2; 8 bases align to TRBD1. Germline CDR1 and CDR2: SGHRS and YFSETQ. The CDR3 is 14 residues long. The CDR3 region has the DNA TGCGCCAGAAGCTTGGTTTCAGGGGGCCGGGGATACACCTTC. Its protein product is CARSLVSGGRGYTF.

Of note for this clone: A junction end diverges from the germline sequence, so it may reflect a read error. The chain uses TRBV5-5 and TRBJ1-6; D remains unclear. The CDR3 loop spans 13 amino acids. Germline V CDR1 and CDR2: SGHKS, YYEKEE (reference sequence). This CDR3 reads CSSSLSSDSPLYF. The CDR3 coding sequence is TGTTCCAGCAGCTTGTCGTCGGATTCACCCCTCTACTTT.

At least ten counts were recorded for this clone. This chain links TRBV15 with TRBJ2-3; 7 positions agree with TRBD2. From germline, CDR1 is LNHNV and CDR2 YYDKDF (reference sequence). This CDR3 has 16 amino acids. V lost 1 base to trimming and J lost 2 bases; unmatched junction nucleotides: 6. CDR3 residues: CATSRGIAGNTDTQYF. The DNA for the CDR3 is TGTGCCACCAGCAGAGGGATAGCGGGCAACACAGATACGCAGTATTTT.

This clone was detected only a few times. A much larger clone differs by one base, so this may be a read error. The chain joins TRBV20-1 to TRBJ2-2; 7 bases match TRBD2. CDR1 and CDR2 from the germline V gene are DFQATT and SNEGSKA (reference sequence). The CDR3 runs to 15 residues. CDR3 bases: TGCAGTGCTGGGGGGGGGACTGGGAACACCGTGGAGCTGTTTTTT. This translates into CSAGGGTGNTVELFF.

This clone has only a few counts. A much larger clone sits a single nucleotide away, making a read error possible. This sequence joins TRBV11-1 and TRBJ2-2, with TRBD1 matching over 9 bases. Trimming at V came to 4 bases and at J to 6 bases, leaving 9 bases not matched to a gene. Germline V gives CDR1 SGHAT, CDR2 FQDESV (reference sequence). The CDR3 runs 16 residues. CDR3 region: CASSSLTGGWAGELFF. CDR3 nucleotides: TGTGCCAGCAGCTCCCTGACAGGGGGTTGGGCCGGGGAGCTGTTTTTT. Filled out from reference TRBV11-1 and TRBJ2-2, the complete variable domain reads EAEVAQSPRYKITEKSQAVAFWCDPISGHATLYWYRQILGQGPELLVQFQDESVVDDSQLPKDRFSAERLKGVDSTLKIQPAELGDSAMYLCASSSLTGGWAGELFFGEGSRLTVL.